This T cell receptor (beta chain) is drawn from a study of blood T cell repertoires in COVID-19 (dated by TCRdb to about 2020). For the study in its entirety: Samples covering the acute and convalescent phases of COVID-19 were provided by collaborators in the United States, Italy and Spain. The material from the prospective study consisted of cDNA or gDNA derived from T cells, B-cell-depleted T cells, or PBMCs. Where available, HLA class I and class II types were taken from metadata supplied by the sample provider and were not determined by assay-based typing. Sample metadata almost always included a de-identified subject ID, COVID-19 status, age in years and sex. The samples were drawn from the first 160 participants of the ongoing ImmuneRACE study and from 1,200 or so subjects provided by 6 global collaborators. The dataset comprised deeply sampled blood TCRbeta repertoires from subjects exposed to, actively infected with, or recovered from COVID-19. The repertoires were made available in a free public database intended to serve as a resource for research on the immune response to SARS-CoV-2.

TCRbeta CDR3 regions were amplified from genomic DNA by means of the immunoSEQ Assay, a bias-controlled multiplex PCR. As for the authors' bioinformatics: Nucleated cell counts per sample were estimated from amplification of reference gene primers within the assay. Sequence reads were collapsed and filtered to measure the absolute abundance of every unique TCRbeta CDR3 rearrangement. For each sample, productive Simpson clonality was calculated by taking the square root of Simpson's diversity index across productive rearrangements. TCRdb mirrors the immuneACCESS table, restricted to in-frame sequences. Some clones are absent from its copies; in checked studies, under half trace to an unresolved V gene, and the reason for the others is unknown. Clonal size and the V and J genes are those of that table, whereas D and trimming came from the DNA. The sample profile shows 150,000 to 200,000 clones; 70% to 90% of them were found once. About a fifth of the sample is in the top ten clones.

Collaborating institutions collected whole blood in K2EDTA tubes following their own protocols. For TCRbeta analysis, collaborator samples were shipped as frozen whole blood, as isolated PBMCs, or as DNA extracted from either sample type. General study outcomes and caveats: Clinical and demographic metadata were provided uncurated, with the amount varying by source and participant.

Points on this clone: Its antigen remains unidentified. Per-base quality was not reported, and no clone a single base away is much larger than it.

Unmatched junction bases come to 7, with V trimmed by 8 bases and J by 7 bases. CDR1 and CDR2 are read off the germline V gene as MNHEY and SVGAGI. The CDR3, from cysteine to phenylalanine, totals 13 residues. Left in the record is the CDR3 DNA by itself, 39 bases read in frame from the first base. Source material: peripheral blood. This sequence uses TRBV6-5 and TRBJ2-2; the junction holds 7 bases that match TRBD1. This sequence originates from a man aged 55 to 69 with active or convalescent COVID-19. The CDR3: CASSARGYGELFF. The nucleotide sequence reads TGTGCCAGCTCGGCCAGGGGGTACGGGGAGCTGTTTTTT.